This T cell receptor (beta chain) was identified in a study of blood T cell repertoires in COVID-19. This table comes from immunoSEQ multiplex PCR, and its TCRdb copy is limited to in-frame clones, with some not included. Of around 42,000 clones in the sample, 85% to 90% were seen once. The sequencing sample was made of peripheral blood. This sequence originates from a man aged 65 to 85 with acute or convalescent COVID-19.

The CDR3 coding sequence is TGTGCCAGCAGCCTCCTAGGCGGACAGGGCGGACAGCCCCAGCATTTT. This encodes CASSLLGGQGGQPQHF. This chain uses TRBV28 with TRBJ1-5, with 8 positions matching TRBD1. This CDR3 has 16 amino acids. The trim removed 6 bases at V and 7 bases at J, leaving 14 bases unmatched. The V gene's germline CDR1 is MDHEN and CDR2 SYDVKM.